These 17 T cell receptor beta chains share one sample of origin, sequenced in a study of cytomegalovirus exposure and HLA in healthy donors. The PCR contained 60 Vbeta and 13 Jbeta primers. The table came from immunoSEQ multiplex PCR; TCRdb's copy has only in-frame clones and leaves some out. The sample lists 90,000 to 150,000 clones; 63% were seen once. The sequenced sample consisted of PBMCs. The receptors shown here come from a man in his forties or fifties in good health and CMV-seropositive.

CDR3 loop: CASSYSVSAGGGTQYF. The CDR3 DNA sequence: TGTGCCAGCAGTTACTCGGTCTCTGCGGGTGGAGGTACGCAGTATTTT. This chain uses TRBV6-5 with TRBJ2-3; possibly TRBD2 for D (5 bases). Looked up from germline, CDR1 is MNHEY and CDR2 is SVGAGI. V lost 0 bases and J lost 8, with 18 bases in between. This CDR3 spans 16 amino acids.

The CDR3 sequence is CASSSTSGTNEQFF. The CDR3 region has the DNA TGTGCCAGCAGCTCCACTAGCGGGACCAATGAGCAGTTCTTC. The chain combines TRBV5-4 with TRBJ2-1, with 10 bases matching TRBD2. V lost 3 bases and J lost 6; bases outside the gene matches: 3. CDR1 and CDR2 from the germline V gene are SGHNT and YYREEE (reference sequence). There are 14 residues in the CDR3.

V gene TRBV27 combines with J gene TRBJ2-1; no clear D. Germline loops: CDR1 MNHEY, CDR2 SMNVEV (reference sequence). The CDR3 runs to 14 residues. Trimming cost V 6 bases and J 0 bases, with 9 bases left between them. This CDR3 reads CASSLRSSYNEQFF. The CDR3 DNA is TGTGCCAGCAGCTTGCGTAGCTCCTACAATGAGCAGTTCTTC.

This chain links TRBV6-1 with TRBJ2-5, with 9 bases matching TRBD1. The CDR3 is 14 residues long. Trimming at V came to 9 bases and at J to 4 bases, leaving 9 bases not matched to a gene. Looked up from germline, CDR1 is MNHNS and CDR2 is SASEGT. This CDR3 reads CASINRGRSETQYF. The CDR3 coding sequence is TGTGCCAGTATCAACAGGGGGCGGTCAGAGACCCAGTACTTC.

Only a few counts were recorded for this clone. The gene calls are TRBV7-2 and TRBJ2-7; perhaps TRBD1 as D (6 bases). Germline V lookup: CDR1 SGHTA, CDR2 FQGNSA. Trimming pared 4 bases from V and 7 bases from J, leaving 17 bases between. The CDR3 has 14 amino acids. CDR3 in amino acids: CASSSATYRVEQYF. CDR3 sequence (DNA): TGTGCCAGCAGCTCGGCCACCTACAGGGTTGAGCAGTACTTC.

This clone has just one count. The genes are TRBV9 and TRBJ2-7; D may be TRBD1 (6 bases). This CDR3 region has 16 residues. Trimming cost V 4 bases and J 0 bases, with 17 bases left between them. Germline assignment: CDR1 SGDLS and CDR2 YYNGEE. This CDR3 reads CASSPRGQPISYEQYF. The CDR3 DNA sequence: TGTGCCAGCAGCCCCCGCGGACAGCCGATCTCCTACGAGCAGTACTTC.

The chain joins TRBV10-3 to TRBJ1-3; 8 bases fit TRBD1. This CDR3 spans 15 amino acids. Trimming cost V 3 bases and J 8 bases; bases outside gene matches: 9. CDR1 is ENHRY, CDR2 SYGVKD, per germline. As DNA, the CDR3 is TGTGCCATCAGTGATTCAACCCAGGGGGCAGACACCATATATTTT. Encoded protein: CAISDSTQGADTIYF.

This clone was detected only once. The chain recombines TRBV7-3 with TRBJ2-3, with 8 bases that match TRBD2. The CDR3 runs to 15 residues. The germline gives CDR1 SGHTA, CDR2 FQGTGA. V trimming: 5 bases; J trimming: 1 base; junction bases outside the gene matches: 5. The CDR3 reads CASSQLTSGTDTQYF. CDR3 in DNA: TGTGCCAGCAGCCAACTGACTAGCGGCACAGATACGCAGTATTTT.

The chain recombines TRBV6-1 with TRBJ1-6; D gene unclear. The V end was cut by 2 bases, the J end by 12 bases, with 11 bases between. Germline V lookup: CDR1 MNHNS, CDR2 SASEGT. CDR3 length equals 13 residues. DNA for the CDR3: TGTGCCAGCAGTGAATACAGAATGGAACCCCTCCACTTT. Amino acids: CASSEYRMEPLHF.

J is TRBJ2-7 and V is TRBV5-1, with 8 bases lining up with TRBD2. CDR1 SGHRS and CDR2 YFSETQ come from the germline V gene. After removal of 0 bases from V and 0 bases from J, the junction contained 5 bases not matched to a gene. This CDR3 comprises 16 residues. The CDR3: CASSLAGRGVSYEQYF. The DNA of the CDR3 is TGCGCCAGCAGCTTGGCCGGGCGGGGGGTCTCCTACGAGCAGTACTTC.

This clone was detected a few times. The chain joins TRBV5-4 to TRBJ1-5; no firm D call. The germline gives CDR1 SGHNT, CDR2 YYREEE (reference sequence). V was cut by 5 bases and J by 6 bases, with 12 bases left in between. The CDR3 runs to 13 residues. The CDR3 protein is CASSFVPGQPQHF. CDR3 sequence (DNA): TGTGCCAGCAGTTTTGTCCCAGGTCAGCCCCAGCATTTT.

This clone was detected once. The chain's CDR3 is CASSPRQVVNTEAFF. As DNA, the CDR3 is TGTGCCAGCAGCCCAAGACAGGTAGTGAACACTGAAGCTTTCTTT. The chain employs TRBV5-8 and TRBJ1-1, with D perhaps TRBD1 (6 bases). Trimming took 4 bases from V and 0 from J, leaving 13 bases between them. The CDR3 length is 15 residues. Germline V gene data show CDR1 as SGHTS and CDR2 as YDEGEE.

The rearrangement uses TRBV14 and TRBJ1-1; a possible D gene is TRBD1 (5 bases). Germline CDR1 and CDR2: SGHDN and FVKESK. The CDR3 contains 13 residues. Trimming took 6 bases from V and 0 from J, leaving 8 bases between them. DNA for the CDR3: TGTGCCAGCAGTGGACACATGAACACTGAAGCTTTCTTT. Its protein product is CASSGHMNTEAFF.

This clone was observed a handful of times. The chain employs TRBV30 and TRBJ1-3; D unresolved. V lost 1 base and J 0 bases, leaving 13 bases between the germline ends. Germline lookup yields CDR1 GTSNPN and CDR2 SVGIG (reference sequence). The CDR3 spans 16 residues. The CDR3 sequence: CAWSADLISSGNTIYF. In nucleotides, the CDR3 is TGTGCCTGGAGTGCCGACTTAATTAGCTCTGGAAACACCATATATTTT.

V and J are TRBV28 and TRBJ2-6; TRBD1 might be the D (6 bases). The V gene's germline CDR1 is MDHEN and CDR2 SYDVKM. This CDR3 has 16 amino acids. Trimming stripped 5 bases from V and 0 bases from J, with 11 bases between. In DNA, the CDR3 is TGTGCCAGCAGTCGAGGACAGAGCTCTGGGGCCAACGTCCTGACTTTC. Its protein product is CASSRGQSSGANVLTF.

The V and J genes are TRBV28 and TRBJ1-4; 9 nucleotides agree with TRBD1. Germline V gene sequence: CDR1 MDHEN, CDR2 SYDVKM. The CDR3 has 13 amino acids. Unmatched junction bases numbered 5, after V lost 7 bases and J lost 8 bases. CDR3 nucleotide sequence: TGTGCCAGCACGCGACAGGGGGTGGAAAAACTGTTTTTT. Protein: CASTRQGVEKLFF.

The V call is TRBV6-1, the J call TRBJ2-7, with 7 bases fitting TRBD2. The CDR3 sequence is 14 residues long. Germline CDR1 is MNHNS and CDR2 is SASEGT. V dropped 0 bases and J dropped 6; count of bases not matched to a gene: 5. The chain's CDR3 is CASSEAGGSSEQYF. The CDR3 nucleotides are TGTGCCAGCAGTGAAGCTGGCGGGAGTAGCGAGCAGTACTTC.